The 26 T cell receptor beta chains below come from one sample, sequenced in a study of early T cells in non-severe SARS-CoV-2 infection (TCRdb year 2021). Libraries were made using 5' RACE. Sequencing was carried out with a NextSeq 500. TCRdb ran its own pipeline on the public reads, namely fastp trimming at Q25 and MiXCR clone calling, and kept in-frame beta chains. CDR3 protein sequences are deduplicated, and each keeps its most common genes and DNA. This sample is represented by some 77,000 distinct CDR3 sequences; around 13% of them were singletons. The ten largest clones take up around 1.1% of the sample. Sequenced: whole blood. The receptors derive from an adult who was a healthcare worker with PCR-confirmed SARS-CoV-2 infection or an uninfected control (not recorded which).

V gene TRBV11-2 combines with J gene TRBJ2-7, with no clear D. The CDR3 has 14 amino acids. Trimming shortened V by 3 bases and J by 1 base, and 10 bases separated the two germline ends. Germline CDR1 is SGHAT and CDR2 is FQNNGV. For the CDR3, the DNA is TGTGCCAGCAGCTTCTTTACCGGGTCCTACGAGCAGTACTTC. Amino acid sequence: CASSFFTGSYEQYF. Complete variable domain (other parts from reference TRBV11-2 and TRBJ2-7): EAGVAQSPRYKIIEKRQSVAFWCNPISGHATLYWYQQILGQGPKLLIQFQNNGVVDDSQLPKDRFSAERLKGVDSTLKIQPAKLEDSAVYLCASSFFTGSYEQYFGPGTRLTVT.

The gene calls are TRBV6-4 and TRBJ2-1; the match to TRBD2 covers 9 bases. Germline loops: CDR1 MRHNA, CDR2 SNTAGT. V was clipped by 3 bases and J by 10 bases; unmatched bases: 10. This CDR3 comprises 15 residues. This chain's CDR3 is CASSEETSGIYEQFF. The CDR3 DNA follows: TGTGCCAGCAGTGAAGAGACTAGCGGTATATACGAGCAGTTCTTC.

The chain links TRBV7-9 to TRBJ1-1; D may be TRBD1 (6 bases). The ends were cut back, 5 bases at V and 1 base at J, with 20 bases in the middle. This CDR3 is built from 17 residues. Germline CDR1 and CDR2: SEHNR and FQNEAQ (reference sequence). CDR3 coding DNA: TGTGCCAGCAGCCCGTTCTTTACCGGGACAAGGAACACTGAAGCTTTCTTT. Protein sequence: CASSPFFTGTRNTEAFF.

This clonotype was observed many times. This chain joins TRBV6-4 and TRBJ2-1, with TRBD1 matching over 11 bases. Germline V lookup: CDR1 MRHNA, CDR2 SNTAGT. The CDR3 length is 15 residues. The V segment lost 4 bases and the J segment 7 bases; nucleotides outside the gene matches: 6. For the CDR3, the DNA is TGTGCCAGCAGTGGGGACAGGGGGGATTCTAATGAGCAGTTCTTC. It translates to CASSGDRGDSNEQFF.

The chain uses TRBV7-2 and TRBJ2-1, with TRBD2 matching over 7 bases. The CDR3 has 14 amino acids. Germline V gives CDR1 SGHTA, CDR2 FQGNSA. Unmatched junction bases numbered 8, after V lost 5 bases and J lost 7 bases. This CDR3 reads CASSVTGGRNEQFF. DNA for the CDR3: TGTGCCAGCAGCGTTACGGGGGGTCGGAATGAGCAGTTCTTC.

Many counts were recorded for this clonotype. The CDR3, as DNA: TGTGCCAGCTCACCGCTGTCTAGCGGATACAATGAGCAGTTCTTC. Translated, it gives CASSPLSSGYNEQFF. The chain has TRBV18 and TRBJ2-1, with 7 bases that match TRBD2. The CDR3 has 15 amino acids. Germline-derived CDR1 and CDR2 are KGHSH and LQKENI. Trimming at V came to 3 bases and at J to 4 bases, leaving 6 bases not matched to a gene.

The chain joins TRBV2 to TRBJ1-1, with D uncertain. Trimming stripped 7 bases from V and 1 base from J, with 10 bases between. In germline, CDR1 is SNHLY, CDR2 FYNNEI. The CDR3 is made up of 13 amino acids. CDR3 coding DNA: TGTGCCAGCAATGACGGCGGGAACACTGAAGCTTTCTTT. It yields the protein CASNDGGNTEAFF.

This clonotype was seen many times. This chain links TRBV12-3 or TRBV12-4 with TRBJ1-1; D not certain. Trimming left V 4 bases short and J 0 bases short, with 6 bases between. The CDR3 is 13 residues long. CDR3 nucleotide sequence: TGTGCCAGCAGTTCGGCAATGAACACTGAAGCTTTCTTT. Protein sequence: CASSSAMNTEAFF.

This clonotype was seen at least ten times. This chain links TRBV2 with TRBJ2-5; D not certain. The CDR3 extends over 14 amino acids. Trimming stripped 4 bases from V and 4 bases from J, with 13 bases between. CDR1 is SNHLY, CDR2 FYNNEI, per germline. CDR3 sequence: CASSAPPLTETQYF. The CDR3 DNA reads as TGTGCCAGCAGTGCCCCTCCACTAACAGAGACCCAGTACTTC.

The rearrangement joins TRBV28 to TRBJ2-3; TRBD2 agrees at 10 bases. With V trimmed by 3 bases and J by 2 bases, 2 bases remained unmatched. Germline V gene lookup returns CDR1 MDHEN and CDR2 SYDVKM. The length of the CDR3 is 15 residues. The CDR3 nucleotides are TGTGCCAGCAGTTTGGGGACTAGCGTCACAGATACGCAGTATTTT. This gives the protein CASSLGTSVTDTQYF.

This clonotype has at least ten counts. The chain couples TRBV6-1 to TRBJ2-1; D perhaps matches TRBD2 (6 bases). This CDR3 comprises 16 residues. V was shortened by 6 bases and J by 5 bases, with 20 bases between the two germline ends. The germline V gene encodes CDR1 MNHNS and CDR2 SASEGT. The CDR3 protein is CASSLPGGFGNNEQFF. The CDR3 nucleotides are TGTGCCAGCAGCTTACCTGGAGGGTTTGGGAACAATGAGCAGTTCTTC.

Worth noting for this clonotype: A much larger clone lies a single base off, so this may be a read error. The gene calls are TRBV7-9 and TRBJ1-2; 7 bases fit TRBD1. Germline loops: CDR1 SEHNR, CDR2 FQNEAQ (reference sequence). The J segment lost 6 bases and the V segment lost 5 bases, leaving 6 bases of the junction unmatched. This CDR3 has 13 amino acids. CDR3 protein: CASSTDRANGYTF. CDR3 sequence (DNA): TGTGCCAGCAGCACCGACAGGGCCAATGGCTACACCTTC.

Turning to this clonotype: This may stem from a read error, because a much larger clone lies one nucleotide away. The rearrangement uses TRBV5-5 and TRBJ2-1; D gene ambiguous. The CDR3 contains 13 residues. Germline lookup yields CDR1 SGHKS and CDR2 YYEKEE (reference sequence). V was pared by 10 bases and J by 4 bases, with 15 bases between. The chain's CDR3 is CAGTTEIYNEQFF. The CDR3 nucleotides are TGTGCCGGCACAACAGAGATTTACAATGAGCAGTTCTTC.

The chain recombines TRBV29-1 with TRBJ2-7; D uncertain. Per germline, CDR1 SQVTM and CDR2 ANQGSEA. The CDR3 runs 11 residues. V was clipped by 5 bases and J by 3 bases, with 8 bases between them. The DNA of the CDR3 is TGCAGCGTTAGAACTGTCTACGAGCAGTACTTC. Its protein product is CSVRTVYEQYF.

This clonotype has more than one count but fewer than ten. The chain couples TRBV20-1 to TRBJ2-1; D unclear. There are 13 residues in the CDR3. V dropped 1 base and J dropped 6 bases, with 10 bases sitting between them. Germline loops: CDR1 DFQATT, CDR2 SNEGSKA (reference sequence). CDR3 sequence: CSARVSDFNEQFF. Written as DNA, the CDR3 is TGCAGTGCTAGAGTATCAGACTTCAATGAGCAGTTCTTC.

This rearrangement joins TRBV12-3 or TRBV12-4 to TRBJ1-5; D is perhaps TRBD1 (6 bases). V was pared by 4 bases and J by 6 bases, with 16 bases between. The CDR3 has 15 residues. CDR3 residues: CASSSGGLFSQPQHF. DNA for the CDR3: TGTGCCAGCAGTTCCGGGGGGCTATTCAGTCAGCCCCAGCATTTT.

This clonotype was counted at least ten times. V usage is TRBV12-3 or TRBV12-4 and J usage is TRBJ1-1; D is ambiguous. The CDR3 has 11 residues. V dropped 1 base and J dropped 7 bases, with 4 bases sitting between them. CDR3 sequence: CASSLGFEAFF. The CDR3, as DNA: TGTGCCAGCAGTTTAGGGTTTGAAGCTTTCTTT.

The CDR3 spells CASSEALGRKQETQYF. CDR3 nucleotides: TGTGCCAGCAGTGAAGCTTTGGGGCGAAAACAAGAGACCCAGTACTTC. The chain uses TRBV6-1 and TRBJ2-5; TRBD1 is a possible D gene (5 bases). The CDR3 has 16 residues. The germline V and J ends were trimmed by 0 bases and 2 bases, with 13 bases remaining between them. Germline CDR1 reads MNHNS; CDR2 reads SASEGT.

This clonotype was detected ten times or more. The chain recombines TRBV25-1 with TRBJ2-7, with 10 bases that match TRBD1. The CDR3 spans 15 residues. Germline V gene lookup returns CDR1 MGHDK and CDR2 SYGVNS. V lost 2 bases, J lost 7 bases, and 8 bases stayed unmatched. The DNA of the CDR3 is TGTGCCAGCAGTGAAGATGGGACAGGGGTGAGGGAGCAGTACTTC. As protein: CASSEDGTGVREQYF.

In this sample, this clonotype turned up many times. The V call is TRBV6-2 or TRBV6-3, the J call TRBJ2-7; D call uncertain. Trimming shortened V by 5 bases and J by 3 bases, and 11 bases separated the two germline ends. This CDR3 region has 13 residues. From germline, CDR1 is MNHEY and CDR2 SVGEGT. The CDR3 reads CASSQAPFYEQYF. The CDR3 nucleotides read TGTGCCAGCAGTCAGGCTCCCTTCTACGAGCAGTACTTC.

This clonotype was recorded at least ten times. As DNA, the CDR3 is TGTGCCAGCAGCGCTGGACGGTTGAACACTGAAGCTTTCTTT. This codes for CASSAGRLNTEAFF. This rearrangement joins TRBV12-3 or TRBV12-4 to TRBJ1-1; D gene unclear. V was cut by 6 bases and J by 0 bases, with 11 bases left in between. CDR3 size: 14 residues.

This clonotype appeared many times. This chain links TRBV7-2 with TRBJ2-5; D gene unclear. The CDR3 runs to 17 residues. Trimming pared 3 bases from V and 5 bases from J, leaving 22 bases between. The germline V gene has CDR1 SGHTA and CDR2 FQGNSA. The CDR3 bases are TGTGCCAGCAGCTTCCTGGCCCGGCCGCCCGTAGACGAGACCCAGTACTTC. It codes for CASSFLARPPVDETQYF.

This clonotype was recorded at least ten times. The chain combines TRBV19 with TRBJ1-5; D is possibly TRBD1 (6 bases). V was pared by 6 bases and J by 4 bases, with 22 bases between. CDR1 LNHDA and CDR2 SQIVND come from the germline V gene (reference sequence). This CDR3 is built from 17 residues. CDR3 protein: CASSPRGAGMGNQPQHF. In DNA, the CDR3 is TGTGCCAGTAGCCCTCGGGGGGCAGGGATGGGTAATCAGCCCCAGCATTTT.

This chain uses TRBV25-1 with TRBJ2-7; 9 positions agree with TRBD1. Per germline, CDR1 MGHDK and CDR2 SYGVNS. The CDR3 extends over 14 amino acids. V shed 5 bases and J 5 bases; nucleotides not matched to a gene: 7. The CDR3: CASSFTGGTHEQYF. CDR3 in DNA: TGTGCCAGCAGTTTTACAGGGGGCACGCACGAGCAGTACTTC.

This sequence joins TRBV28 and TRBJ1-2, with D possibly being TRBD1 (6 bases). The CDR3 spans 12 residues. The V end lost 5 bases, the J end lost 12 bases, and 16 bases lay between the germline ends. CDR1 MDHEN and CDR2 SYDVKM come from the germline V gene. In DNA form, the CDR3 reads TGTGCCAGCAGTACAAACCCCGGGACACACACCTTC. It translates to CASSTNPGTHTF.

The chain uses TRBV6-2 or TRBV6-3 and TRBJ2-5; 7 bases map to TRBD1. CDR1 MNHEY and CDR2 SVGEGT come from the germline V gene. The CDR3 is made up of 12 amino acids. Trimming removed 4 bases from V and 10 bases from J; junction bases left unmatched: 6. This CDR3 reads CASSWGTVGQYF. DNA for the CDR3: TGTGCCAGCAGTTGGGGGACAGTGGGCCAGTACTTC.